One and the same sample provided the 13 T cell receptor beta chains below, sequenced in a study of glioma-infiltrating T cells. TCR alpha and beta CDR3 regions were amplified from RNA using iRepertoire nested multiplex PCR. In TCRdb, the multiplex PCR reads were re-called with MiXCR into one record per CDR3 protein. This table holds about 99,000 distinct CDR3 sequences, about 30% found once. The sample taken for sequencing was glioma tissue, nonneoplastic brain tissue, or PBMCs (not recorded which). The source is a human donor with low-grade glioma or glioblastoma, undergoing nonglioma brain surgery, or in good health (not recorded which).

V gene TRBV19 combines with J gene TRBJ2-7; possibly TRBD2 for D (7 bases). CDR1 and CDR2 from the germline V gene are LNHDA and SQIVND (reference sequence). The CDR3 covers 15 residues. Deletions cut 9 bases from V and 3 bases from J, with 21 bases between. The DNA for the CDR3 is TGTGCCAGCAACAAAGGGGGGGGGGCCGGCTACGAGCAGTACTTC. It translates to CASNKGGGAGYEQYF.

This clonotype was recorded many times. V is TRBV15 and J is TRBJ1-2; D remains ambiguous. Between the trimmed V and J ends, which lost 0 bases and 7 bases, there was a span of 12 bases. The CDR3 has 14 residues. Germline CDR1 is LNHNV and CDR2 is YYDKDF (reference sequence). CDR3 protein: CATSRDSLAAGYTF. The DNA of the CDR3 is TGTGCCACCAGCAGAGATTCTCTTGCGGCTGGCTACACCTTC.

This clonotype was seen repeatedly, ten times or more. This chain joins TRBV27 and TRBJ2-5; D assignment may be TRBD1 or TRBD2 (5 bases each). V lost 6 bases, J lost 5 bases, and 10 bases lay in between. CDR1 MNHEY and CDR2 SMNVEV come from the germline V gene (reference sequence). The CDR3 covers 12 residues. CDR3: CASRQWGETQYF. The CDR3 DNA reads as TGTGCCAGCAGGCAGTGGGGGGAGACCCAGTACTTC.

This clonotype was recorded a few times. V is TRBV4-3 and J is TRBJ1-4; no definite D call. Germline CDR1 LGHNA, CDR2 YSLEER. This CDR3 contains 16 residues. The germline V and J ends were trimmed by 4 bases and 0 bases, with 12 bases remaining between them. In DNA form, the CDR3 reads TGCGCCAGCAGCCCGCGTGGTGTTACAACTAATGAAAAACTGTTTTTT. Translation: CASSPRGVTTNEKLFF.

A word on this clonotype: Without the conserved terminal phenylalanine or tryptophan, this CDR3 likely stems from a read error. This chain uses TRBV7-9 with TRBJ1-5; TRBD1 might be the D (6 bases). CDR3 length: 13 amino acids. In germline, CDR1 is SEHNR, CDR2 FQNEAQ (reference sequence). V lost 5 bases, J lost 4 bases, and 9 bases lay in between. In DNA form, the CDR3 reads TGTGCCAGCAGCCTCACAGGGAATCAGCCCCAGCATTCT. Translating it yields CASSLTGNQPQHS.

In the case of this clonotype: Lacking the conserved final phenylalanine or tryptophan, this CDR3 likely reflects a read error. No DNA is shown, since the ends of the CDR3 on it are uncertain; the CDR3 is the one TCRdb lists. V usage is TRBV7-2 and J usage is TRBJ1-2; TRBD1 reflects the table's D call only, with no check against the DNA. The CDR3 spans 12 amino acids, including both terminal residues. Germline CDR1 SGHTA, CDR2 FQGNSA. CDR3 amino acids: CASSLGGAGYIL.

This clonotype appeared a few times. The chain couples TRBV6-1 to TRBJ1-1; no reliable D call. The V gene's germline CDR1 is MNHNS and CDR2 SASEGT. The length of the CDR3 is 12 residues. Trimming removed 6 bases at V and 1 base at J, with 6 bases between. The CDR3 DNA follows: TGTGCCAGCAGATTTCAGAACACTGAAGCTTTCTTT. Encoded protein: CASRFQNTEAFF.

In this sample, this clonotype turned up many times. The chain joins TRBV27 to TRBJ2-1; possibly TRBD2 for D (5 bases). The CDR3 spans 12 residues. The V gene lost 7 bases and the J gene lost 9 bases, with 13 bases spanning the gap. Germline V gives CDR1 MNHEY, CDR2 SMNVEV (reference sequence). The chain's CDR3 is CASNLRAGEQFF. CDR3 nucleotide sequence: TGTGCCAGCAATTTGAGGGCGGGTGAGCAGTTCTTC.

A single count supports this clonotype. A much larger clone differs from this one at a single base, so this may be a read error. V and J are TRBV19 and TRBJ2-1, with D maybe TRBD2 (6 bases). Germline CDR1 and CDR2: LNHDA and SQIVND (reference sequence). This CDR3 has 14 residues. CDR3 residues: CASSARLERNEQLF. CDR3 DNA sequence: TGTGCCAGTAGTGCCCGACTAGAACGTAATGAGCAGCTCTTC.

This clonotype was seen many times. The CDR3 DNA reads TGTGCCAGCTCACCGACACAGGGGCACGACAATGAGCAGTTCTTC. It specifies CASSPTQGHDNEQFF. The rearrangement links TRBV18 to TRBJ2-1; 7 bases fit TRBD1. Germline V lookup: CDR1 KGHSH, CDR2 LQKENI. The CDR3 spans 15 residues. With 3 bases clipped from V and 5 bases from J, the junction kept 7 bases outside the gene matches.

Note on this clonotype: A much larger clone differs from this one at a single base, so this may be a read error. The V gene is TRBV7-9, the J gene TRBJ2-2; unclear D gene. The CDR3 length is 14 residues. The germline V gene encodes CDR1 SEHNR and CDR2 FQNEAQ (reference sequence). V lost 3 bases and J lost 5, with 10 bases in between. CDR3 in DNA: TGTGCCAGCAGCTTGGAAGGGTCAACCGGGGAGCTGTTTTTT. Protein: CASSLEGSTGELFF.

This clonotype occurred a few times. V and J are TRBV14 and TRBJ2-7, with D unclear. This CDR3 region has 13 residues. CDR1 and CDR2 from the germline V gene are SGHDN and FVKESK. V lost 1 base and J 3 bases, leaving 7 bases between the germline ends. This CDR3 is CASSQVVGYEQYF. The CDR3 DNA is TGTGCCAGCAGCCAAGTAGTCGGCTACGAGCAGTACTTC.

There are many counts of this clonotype. The V call is TRBV12-3 or TRBV12-4, the J call TRBJ1-5; maybe TRBD1 (5 bases). The CDR3 length is 15 residues. Trimming removed 5 bases from V and 3 bases from J, with 14 bases in between. CDR3 loop: CASSGDSNFNQPQHF. The CDR3 coding sequence is TGTGCCAGCAGTGGAGACAGCAACTTCAATCAGCCCCAGCATTTT.